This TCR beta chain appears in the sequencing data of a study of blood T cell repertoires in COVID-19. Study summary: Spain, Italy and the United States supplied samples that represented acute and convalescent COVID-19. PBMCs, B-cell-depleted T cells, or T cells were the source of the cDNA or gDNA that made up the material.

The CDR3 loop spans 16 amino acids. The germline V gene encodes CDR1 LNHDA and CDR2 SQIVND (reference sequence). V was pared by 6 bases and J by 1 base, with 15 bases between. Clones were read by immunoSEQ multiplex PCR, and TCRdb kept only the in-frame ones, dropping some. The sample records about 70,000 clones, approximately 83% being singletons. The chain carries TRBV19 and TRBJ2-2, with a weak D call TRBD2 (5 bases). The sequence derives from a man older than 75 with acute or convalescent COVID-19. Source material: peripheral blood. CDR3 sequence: CASSRGSELNTGELFF. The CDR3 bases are TGTGCCAGTAGCCGAGGGTCGGAACTGAACACCGGGGAGCTGTTTTTT.